This T cell receptor (beta chain) was captured by sequencing in a study of CD8 T cells in Susac syndrome (dated by TCRdb to between 2018 and 2021). Describing the broader study: Among the sequenced Susac syndrome patients, more than five had clinically active disease and eight were in clinical remission. At blood withdrawal, Susac syndrome patients were either therapy-naive, taking corticosteroids (in some cases with IVIg as well), or taking IVIg alone. Repertoire sequencing was used to test whether CD8+ T cell activation and differentiation in Susac syndrome was antigen driven. Clonality of the CD8+ T cell repertoire was compared between about a dozen healthy donors, about 14 Susac syndrome patients and around 15 multiple sclerosis patients.

Peripheral blood CD8+ and CD4+ T cells from healthy donors, Susac syndrome patients and multiple sclerosis patients were profiled by high-throughput TCR beta sequencing. Recently defined diagnostic criteria for definite or probable disease were met by the Susac syndrome patients. Bulk CD8+ and CD4+ T cells were purified by magnetic negative isolation, whereas CD8+ TEMRA cells were enriched by FACS. Blood was drawn into EDTA tubes, processed within 24 hours, and PBMCs were isolated by density gradient centrifugation. PBMCs intended for TCR sequencing were cryopreserved in liquid nitrogen and thawed later in a water bath at 37 degrees C. Purity of sorted or isolated CD4+, CD8+ and CD8+ TEMRA cells was at least 90%. Of note for this clonotype: The clone's antigen remains unknown. Qualities for individual bases were not recorded, and no much larger clone is one base off.

As encoded in the germline V gene, CDR1 is MRHNA while CDR2 is SNTAGT. After removal of 4 bases from V and 1 base from J, the junction retains 10 bases not matched to a gene. CDR3 length: 17 amino acids, cysteine to phenylalanine. Only the CDR3 DNA stays, 51 bases, in frame from base 1. RNA was extracted using the RNeasy kit, and about 0.45 to 1 ug of the RNA was reverse transcribed with random hexamers. TCR beta CDR3 regions were amplified with the immunoSEQ multiplex PCR assay covering 54 Vbeta and 13 Jbeta segments. PCR amplification bias was corrected by using a synthetic template baseline for primer optimization and computational correction. Under the source paper's analysis protocol: Reads were annotated to V, D and J genes per IMGT and analyzed with immunoSEQ Analyzer, keeping only productive sequences. Clonality was calculated as one minus the Shannon entropy normalized by log2 of the number of productive unique sequences. For each patient and control, public and private clones were evaluated among the 100 most prevalent clones. Clones were defined as Susac-specific when absent from the healthy and MS cohorts, from approximately 1,100 published viral clones and from other ImmuneACCESS disease sequences. The raw public reads went through TCRdb reprocessing: fastp at Q25, MiXCR clone calling, in-frame beta chains kept. Entries that share a CDR3 protein sequence are merged under the most common genes and DNA. What appears here as the V and J calls and clone size reflects TCRdb's work, not the paper's. The sample has 80,000 to 95,000 distinct CDR3 sequences on record, 85% to 95% of them singletons. The ten largest make up 0.85% to 1% of the sample.

Beyond this particular receptor, the publication reports: Susac syndrome CD8+ repertoires showed clonal expansion, highest in CD8+ TEMRA cells and greater in clinically active than remitting patients. More than 15 Susac-specific public clones were identified in the total CD8+ repertoire, and roughly five Susac-specific public clones were identified in the CD8+ TEMRA repertoire. The number of individuals in the TCR sequencing and HLA analysis was recognized as being relatively small.

What was sequenced was CD8+ T cells from PBMCs. The rearranged chain carries TRBV6-4 and TRBJ2-1, with 7 junctional bases fitting TRBD1. The source of this sequence is a human donor with Susac syndrome. The nucleotide sequence is TGTGCCAGCAGTGCGCCACGGACAGGTAGTTCCTACAATGAGCAGTTCTTC. It translates to CASSAPRTGSSYNEQFF.